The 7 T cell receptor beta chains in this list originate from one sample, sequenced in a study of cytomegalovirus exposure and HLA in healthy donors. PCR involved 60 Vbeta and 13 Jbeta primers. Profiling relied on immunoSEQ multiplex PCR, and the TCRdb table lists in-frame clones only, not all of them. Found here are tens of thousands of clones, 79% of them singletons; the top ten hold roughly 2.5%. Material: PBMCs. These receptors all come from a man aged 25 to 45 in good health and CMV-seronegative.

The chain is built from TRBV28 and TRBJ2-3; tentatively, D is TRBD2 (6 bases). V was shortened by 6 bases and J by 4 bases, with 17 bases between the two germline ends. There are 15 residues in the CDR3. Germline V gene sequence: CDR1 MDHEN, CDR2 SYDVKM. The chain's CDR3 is CASSPGGGLADTQYF. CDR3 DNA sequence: TGTGCCAGCAGCCCGGGCGGAGGGCTCGCAGATACGCAGTATTTT.

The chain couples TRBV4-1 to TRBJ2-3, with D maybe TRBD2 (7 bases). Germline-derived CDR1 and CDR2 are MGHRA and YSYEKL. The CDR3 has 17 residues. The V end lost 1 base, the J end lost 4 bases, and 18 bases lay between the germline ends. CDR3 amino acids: CASSQVLGGGGADTQYF. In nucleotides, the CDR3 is TGCGCCAGCAGCCAAGTCCTGGGAGGGGGGGGCGCAGATACGCAGTATTTT.

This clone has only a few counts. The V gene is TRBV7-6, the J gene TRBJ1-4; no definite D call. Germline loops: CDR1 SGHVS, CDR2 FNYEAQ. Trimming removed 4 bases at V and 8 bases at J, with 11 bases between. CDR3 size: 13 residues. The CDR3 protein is CASSSFPREKLFF. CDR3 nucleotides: TGTGCCAGCAGCTCCTTTCCCAGGGAAAAACTGTTTTTT.

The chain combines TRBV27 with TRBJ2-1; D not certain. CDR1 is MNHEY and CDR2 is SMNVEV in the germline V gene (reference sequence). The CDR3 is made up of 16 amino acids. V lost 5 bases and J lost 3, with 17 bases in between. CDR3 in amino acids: CASSPSDIRFYNEQFF. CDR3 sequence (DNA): TGTGCCAGCAGTCCTTCTGACATACGGTTCTACAATGAGCAGTTCTTC.

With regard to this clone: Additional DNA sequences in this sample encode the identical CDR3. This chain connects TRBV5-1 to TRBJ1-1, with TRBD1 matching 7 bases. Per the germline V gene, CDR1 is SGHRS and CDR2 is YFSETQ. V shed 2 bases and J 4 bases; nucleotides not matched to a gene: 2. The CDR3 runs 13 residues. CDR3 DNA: TGCGCCAGCAGCTTTCAGGGGGGCACTGAAGCTTTCTTT. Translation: CASSFQGGTEAFF.

The CDR3 here is CASSYSLLTVEQYF. The CDR3 DNA is TGTGCCAGCAGTTATTCCCTATTGACAGTCGAGCAGTACTTC. V and J are TRBV6-1 and TRBJ2-7, with D perhaps TRBD1 (5 bases). V lost 5 bases to trimming and J lost 6 bases, with 17 bases between them. Germline CDR1 is MNHNS and CDR2 is SASEGT. The CDR3 spans 14 residues.

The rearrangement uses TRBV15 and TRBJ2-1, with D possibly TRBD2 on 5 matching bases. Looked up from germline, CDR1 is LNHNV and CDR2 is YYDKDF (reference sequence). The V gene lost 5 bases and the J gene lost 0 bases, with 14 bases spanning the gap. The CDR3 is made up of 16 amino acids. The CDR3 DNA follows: TGTGCCACCAGCCGATGGGTGGGGAGCTCCTACAATGAGCAGTTCTTC. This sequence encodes CATSRWVGSSYNEQFF.